These T cell receptor beta chains were read from a single sample in a study of cytomegalovirus exposure and HLA in healthy donors. The table came from immunoSEQ multiplex PCR; TCRdb's copy has only in-frame clones and leaves some out. This sample yields 150,000 or so clones, of which approximately 77% are seen a single time; more than 2% belongs to the top ten. The sample taken for sequencing was PBMCs. The receptor set was obtained from a man in his forties or fifties in good health and CMV-seropositive. Each CDR3 is given with its conserved first and last residue. Each record gives: CDR3 DNA, CDR3 protein, V gene, D gene, clone size, J gene. D genes are given only for firm matches. The size field is filled for only some rows; it gives once, few, many or a size class.

CDR3nt: TGTGCCAGTAGCCCCCGTGGGACAGGGGGTATAAGCTATGGCTACACCTTC; CDR3aa: CASSPRGTGGISYGYTF; v_gene: TRBV19; d_gene: TRBD1; abundance: once; j_gene: TRBJ1-2
CDR3nt: TGTGCCAGCAGCTCGGGGGGCCCGACTGCTACAGATACGCAGTATTTT; CDR3aa: CASSSGGPTATDTQYF; v_gene: TRBV5-6; d_gene: .; abundance: .; j_gene: TRBJ2-3
CDR3nt: TGTGCCAGCAGCGTAGCTACAGGGGTTCAGCCCCAGCATTTT; CDR3aa: CASSVATGVQPQHF; v_gene: TRBV9; d_gene: TRBD1; abundance: .; j_gene: TRBJ1-5
CDR3nt: TGTGCCAGCAGCTTAGAGTATAGCGGGCAAGAGACCCAGTACTTC; CDR3aa: CASSLEYSGQETQYF; v_gene: TRBV7-9; d_gene: TRBD2; abundance: .; j_gene: TRBJ2-5
CDR3nt: TGTGCCAGCAGCTTAGGGGGGCAGGGGCCCCAGCATTTT; CDR3aa: CASSLGGQGPQHF; v_gene: TRBV7-2; d_gene: .; abundance: .; j_gene: TRBJ1-5
CDR3nt: TGTGCCAGCCAGGCCAACTATAATTCACCCCTCCACTTT; CDR3aa: CASQANYNSPLHF; v_gene: TRBV18; d_gene: .; abundance: .; j_gene: TRBJ1-6
CDR3nt: TGCGCCAGCAGCCCGGACAGGCCCGTTTCACCCCTCCACTTT; CDR3aa: CASSPDRPVSPLHF; v_gene: TRBV4-3; d_gene: TRBD1; abundance: few; j_gene: TRBJ1-6
CDR3nt: TGTGCCAGCTCAACGTCTATCCCCCTTCGCGGGGAGACCCAGTACTTC; CDR3aa: CASSTSIPLRGETQYF; v_gene: TRBV18; d_gene: .; abundance: .; j_gene: TRBJ2-5
CDR3nt: TGCGCCAGCAGCCAGGGACAGGCCTATAATTCACCCCTCCACTTT; CDR3aa: CASSQGQAYNSPLHF; v_gene: TRBV5-1; d_gene: TRBD1; abundance: .; j_gene: TRBJ1-6
CDR3nt: TGTGCCATCAGTGATATTAGCGGGGTCGAGACCCAGTACTTC; CDR3aa: CAISDISGVETQYF; v_gene: TRBV10-3; d_gene: TRBD2; abundance: .; j_gene: TRBJ2-5
CDR3nt: TGTGCCAGCAGTTTAGGGGGCGCAAGGGGAAACACCATATATTTT; CDR3aa: CASSLGGARGNTIYF; v_gene: TRBV28; d_gene: .; abundance: .; j_gene: TRBJ1-3
CDR3nt: TGTGCCAGCAGGCAAAAGGACAGACTGAACACTGAAGCTTTCTTT; CDR3aa: CASRQKDRLNTEAFF; v_gene: TRBV7-9; d_gene: .; abundance: once; j_gene: TRBJ1-1
CDR3nt: TGCGCCAGCAGCTTATCCGGGACTACAGATACGCAGTATTTT; CDR3aa: CASSLSGTTDTQYF; v_gene: TRBV5-1; d_gene: .; abundance: .; j_gene: TRBJ2-3
CDR3nt: TGTGCCAGCAGCGGATCAGGGATCGACAATGAAAAACTGTTTTTT; CDR3aa: CASSGSGIDNEKLFF; v_gene: TRBV9; d_gene: .; abundance: few; j_gene: TRBJ1-4
CDR3nt: TGTGCCATCAGTGATCGAACTATGGGTAATTCACCCCTCCACTTT; CDR3aa: CAISDRTMGNSPLHF; v_gene: TRBV10-3; d_gene: .; abundance: .; j_gene: TRBJ1-6
CDR3nt: TGTGCCAGTTGGTCAGGGCAGTCCATTCAGTACTTC; CDR3aa: CASWSGQSIQYF; v_gene: TRBV19; d_gene: .; abundance: few; j_gene: TRBJ2-4
CDR3nt: TGCAGCGTTGATAAAGGGACAGTGGTGGGCGAGCAGTACTTC; CDR3aa: CSVDKGTVVGEQYF; v_gene: TRBV29-1; d_gene: TRBD1; abundance: .; j_gene: TRBJ2-7
CDR3nt: TGTGCCAGCAGTGGGACAGAATTGAACACTGAAGCTTTCTTT; CDR3aa: CASSGTELNTEAFF; v_gene: TRBV27; d_gene: TRBD1; abundance: .; j_gene: TRBJ1-1
CDR3nt: TGCGCCAGCAGCCAAGCAGGGATGAACACTGAAGCTTTCTTT; CDR3aa: CASSQAGMNTEAFF; v_gene: TRBV4-3; d_gene: .; abundance: .; j_gene: TRBJ1-1
CDR3nt: TGTGCCAGCAGCTCCATGCCCGGGACTAGTGGGGGTGAGCAGTTCTTC; CDR3aa: CASSSMPGTSGGEQFF; v_gene: TRBV11-2; d_gene: TRBD2; abundance: .; j_gene: TRBJ2-1
CDR3nt: TGTGCCAGCTCACCACCGCCAGACAGGGTTTATGGCAATCAGCCCCAGCATTTT; CDR3aa: CASSPPPDRVYGNQPQHF; v_gene: TRBV18; d_gene: TRBD1; abundance: once; j_gene: TRBJ1-5
CDR3nt: TGTGCCAGCAGCTTAGTAGGGACAGGGTTTGTAGCTTTCTTT; CDR3aa: CASSLVGTGFVAFF; v_gene: TRBV7-2; d_gene: TRBD1; abundance: .; j_gene: TRBJ1-1
CDR3nt: TGTGCCAGCAGCCCAGTCAGGGGGCGTCGCACTGAAGCTTTCTTT; CDR3aa: CASSPVRGRRTEAFF; v_gene: TRBV7-7; d_gene: TRBD1; abundance: .; j_gene: TRBJ1-1
CDR3nt: TGTGCCAGCAGCCAGACTAGCGGGGGGGCTTACACGCAGTATTTT; CDR3aa: CASSQTSGGAYTQYF; v_gene: TRBV7-2; d_gene: TRBD2; abundance: .; j_gene: TRBJ2-3
CDR3nt: TGCGCCAGCAGCTTGGATCCGGGGGTGAGCACAGATACGCAGTATTTT; CDR3aa: CASSLDPGVSTDTQYF; v_gene: TRBV5-1; d_gene: .; abundance: .; j_gene: TRBJ2-3
CDR3nt: TGCGCCAGCAGCCAAGATCTGGACAGGGGCTCCTACGAGCAGTACTTC; CDR3aa: CASSQDLDRGSYEQYF; v_gene: TRBV4-3; d_gene: TRBD1; abundance: few; j_gene: TRBJ2-7
CDR3nt: TGTGCCAGCAGCTCCCGGCGACAGGGGGAGACCCAGTACTTC; CDR3aa: CASSSRRQGETQYF; v_gene: TRBV7-6; d_gene: TRBD1; abundance: .; j_gene: TRBJ2-5
CDR3nt: TGTGCCAGCAGGCCGTGGCGGGGGGGCCCGTACAATGAGCAGTTCTTC; CDR3aa: CASRPWRGGPYNEQFF; v_gene: TRBV2; d_gene: TRBD2; abundance: .; j_gene: TRBJ2-1
CDR3nt: TGTGCCCGGACTGGGCAGGGGCTAGCCAAAAACATTCAGTACTTC; CDR3aa: CARTGQGLAKNIQYF; v_gene: TRBV7-2; d_gene: .; abundance: few; j_gene: TRBJ2-4
CDR3nt: TGTGCCAGCAGCTCGGACAGGGGTGGAGAGACCCAGTACTTC; CDR3aa: CASSSDRGGETQYF; v_gene: TRBV7-2; d_gene: TRBD1; abundance: .; j_gene: TRBJ2-5
CDR3nt: TGCAGCGTTGAATCCCGACCGGGCCCGAGGGGGCAGTACTTC; CDR3aa: CSVESRPGPRGQYF; v_gene: TRBV29-1; d_gene: .; abundance: .; j_gene: TRBJ2-5
CDR3nt: TGCGCCAGCAGCGAGGGACAGTGGGGCTACACCTTC; CDR3aa: CASSEGQWGYTF; v_gene: TRBV5-1; d_gene: TRBD1; abundance: .; j_gene: TRBJ1-2
CDR3nt: TGTGCCAGCAGCTTGTCAGGGGTCAATCAGCCCCAGCATTTT; CDR3aa: CASSLSGVNQPQHF; v_gene: TRBV7-9; d_gene: .; abundance: .; j_gene: TRBJ1-5